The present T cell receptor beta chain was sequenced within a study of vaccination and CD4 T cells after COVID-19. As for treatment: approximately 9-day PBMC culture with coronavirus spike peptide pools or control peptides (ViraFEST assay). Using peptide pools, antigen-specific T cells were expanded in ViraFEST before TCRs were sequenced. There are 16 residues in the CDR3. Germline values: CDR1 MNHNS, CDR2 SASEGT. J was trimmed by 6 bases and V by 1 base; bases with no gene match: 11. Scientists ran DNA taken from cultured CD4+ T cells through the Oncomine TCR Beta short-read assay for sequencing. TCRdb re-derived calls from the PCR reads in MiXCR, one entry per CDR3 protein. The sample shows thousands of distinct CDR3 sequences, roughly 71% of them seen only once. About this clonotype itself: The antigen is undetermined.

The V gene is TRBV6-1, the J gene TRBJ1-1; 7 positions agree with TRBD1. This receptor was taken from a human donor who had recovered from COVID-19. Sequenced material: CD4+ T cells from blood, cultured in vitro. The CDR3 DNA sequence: TGTGCCAGCAGTGAAGAGTACAGGGGAGGTTTTTCTGAAGCTTTCTTT. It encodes CASSEEYRGGFSEAFF.